The present TCR beta chain was sequenced within a study of blood T cells in healthy people across ages. Combining a sample-barcoded 5' primer with a J-beta primer mix, a second PCR ran for 7 to 11 cycles. Via MiXCR, TCRdb re-called the 5' RACE reads, giving one row per CDR3 protein. The table records around 800,000 distinct CDR3 sequences, roughly 26% of them present only once. The V gene's germline CDR1 is SEHNR and CDR2 FQNEAQ (reference sequence). Trimming took off 1 base at V and 5 bases at J, with 11 bases between the two ends. The CDR3 has 14 residues. The sample was also reused in another study, on T cells of mothers and their children. According to that study: A few healthy Caucasian mothers and their six children were the donors. At approximately 1.5 ug per 15 ul, all of the extracted RNA went into cDNA synthesis. Thymic selection shapes TCR recombination output similarly in related and unrelated pairs.

The rearrangement joins TRBV7-9 to TRBJ1-2; D is undetermined. The sequenced material came from blood. The origin of this receptor is a boy between 10 and 17 years old in good health. CDR3 sequence reads: CASSLVVPEYGYTF. The CDR3, as DNA: TGTGCCAGCAGCTTAGTTGTTCCAGAATATGGCTACACCTTC.